A selection of T cell receptor beta chains follows, all from one sample in a study of blood T cell repertoires in COVID-19. Profiling relied on immunoSEQ multiplex PCR, and the TCRdb table lists in-frame clones only, not all of them. The sample contains more than 200,000 clones, roughly 87% of which appear only once. Sequenced input: peripheral blood. Receptors originate from a man in his late teens or twenties with active or convalescent COVID-19. The CDR3 runs from the conserved cysteine through the conserved F or W. Each record gives: J gene, D gene, V gene, clone size, CDR3 DNA, CDR3 protein. D genes are given only for firm matches. Expanded clones get a size class; other rows say once, few or many, or leave the size out.

>TRBJ2-1|NA|TRBV6-5|NA
TGTGCCAGCAGTTTGGACAGCTCCTTCTACAATGAGCAGTTCTTC
CASSLDSSFYNEQFF
>TRBJ2-2|NA|TRBV5-1|NA
TGCGCCAGCAGCTCCCGGGACAAGGAGAACACCGGGGAGCTGTTTTTT
CASSSRDKENTGELFF
>TRBJ1-5|NA|TRBV7-2|NA
TGTGCCAGCAGCTTAGGGGGCCATGGCAATCAGCCCCAGCATTTT
CASSLGGHGNQPQHF
>TRBJ2-1|NA|TRBV29-1|NA
TGCAGCGTTGTTTCCGGGAGCCCTGGGTGGTTCTTC
CSVVSGSPGWFF
>TRBJ2-7|NA|TRBV6-2/TRBV6-3|NA
TGTGCCAGCAGTTACGTGCTTCTGGGGGCAAGCGAGCAGTACTTC
CASSYVLLGASEQYF
>TRBJ2-7|TRBD1|TRBV9|NA
TGTGCCAGCAGCGTAGGGACAGGGGGGGCCGAGCAGTACTTC
CASSVGTGGAEQYF
>TRBJ2-7|TRBD2|TRBV19|once
TGTGCCAGTAGTATCGCAAAGCGGGGGGACTCCTACGAGCAGTACTTC
CASSIAKRGDSYEQYF
>TRBJ2-3|NA|TRBV5-1|once
TGCGCCAGCAGCTTGGTTGTGGCCCGAACAGATACGCAGTATTTT
CASSLVVARTDTQYF
>TRBJ2-1|NA|TRBV6-4|NA
TGTGCCAGCAGGGGGGGACTTCTCAATGAGCAGTTCTTC
CASRGGLLNEQFF
>TRBJ2-2|NA|TRBV5-5|once
TGTGCCAGCAGCTTGAGACAGGACGTGAACACCGGGGAGCTGTTTTTT
CASSLRQDVNTGELFF
>TRBJ1-5|TRBD1|TRBV10-3|NA
TGTGCCATCAGTGAGAAGTCAGGGGGCTGGAGTAGCAATCAGCCCCAGCATTTT
CAISEKSGGWSSNQPQHF
>TRBJ1-2|NA|TRBV6-5|NA
TGTGCCAGCAGTACGGGGTCCTCCTATGGCTACACCTTC
CASSTGSSYGYTF
>TRBJ2-5|TRBD2|TRBV6-5|NA
TGTGCCAGCAGTACCGGACTAGACCAAGAGACCCAGTACTTC
CASSTGLDQETQYF
>TRBJ1-1|NA|TRBV7-3|NA
TGTGCCAGCAGCTTACTGGCCATGAACACTGAAGCTTTCTTT
CASSLLAMNTEAFF
>TRBJ1-5|NA|TRBV30|NA
TGTGCCTGGAGTGTAGCCAGCAATCAGCCCCAGCATTTT
CAWSVASNQPQHF
>TRBJ2-5|TRBD2|TRBV7-3|NA
TGTGCCAGCACCCTAGCGGGAGGGAGCGAGACCCAGTACTTC
CASTLAGGSETQYF
>TRBJ2-1|NA|TRBV6-4|NA
TGTGCCACCGGGGTGGATGAGCAGTTCTTC
CATGVDEQFF
>TRBJ2-2|NA|TRBV2|NA
TGTGCCAGCAGTGTACAGCATTTGGGGGAGCTGTTTTTT
CASSVQHLGELFF
>TRBJ1-1|TRBD1|TRBV4-3|NA
TGCGCCAGCAGCCAAACCGCCGGGACAGGTTTGAACACTGAAGCTTTCTTT
CASSQTAGTGLNTEAFF
>TRBJ1-2|TRBD1|TRBV10-3|NA
TGTGCCATCAGGGGAGGACAGGCGGGTAACTATGGCTACACCTTC
CAIRGGQAGNYGYTF
>TRBJ2-5|NA|TRBV7-9|NA
TGTGCCAGCAGCCCGAGGGGGGGGCCCCAAGAGACCCAGTACTTC
CASSPRGGPQETQYF
>TRBJ2-7|NA|TRBV6-6|NA
TGTGCCAGCAGTCGGCTTCGGGAATTGAACGAGCAGTACTTC
CASSRLRELNEQYF
>TRBJ1-5|TRBD1|TRBV27|few
TGTGCCAGCAGAAGGGGCAGGGGGAATCAGCCCCAGCATTTT
CASRRGRGNQPQHF
>TRBJ1-4|NA|TRBV29-1|once
TGCAGCGTTGAAACCTACTCTAATGAAAAACTGTTTTTT
CSVETYSNEKLFF
>TRBJ1-6|NA|TRBV5-1|NA
TGCGCCAGCAGCTTGGAGGGACACGGATCTAATTCACCCCTCCACTTT
CASSLEGHGSNSPLHF
>TRBJ1-2|NA|TRBV3-1/TRBV3-2|NA
TGTGCCAGCAGCCAAGGTCCTTATGGCTACACCTTC
CASSQGPYGYTF
>TRBJ2-7|TRBD1|TRBV6-2/TRBV6-3|NA
TGTGCCAGCAGTTACCGGGACAGGGTCCACGAGCAGTACTTC
CASSYRDRVHEQYF
>TRBJ1-1|NA|TRBV7-2|NA
TGTGCCAGCAGCTTGACGAGGTTGTCGGTTGGGAACACTGAAGCTTTCTTT
CASSLTRLSVGNTEAFF
>TRBJ2-1|TRBD2|TRBV9|NA
TGTGCCAGCAGCGTTAAGGGACTAGACAATGAGCAGTTCTTC
CASSVKGLDNEQFF
>TRBJ2-1|TRBD2|TRBV7-2|NA
TGTGCCAGCAGCCCCCGGGGGAGGCGGGAGAGGGAGCAGTTCTTC
CASSPRGRREREQFF
>TRBJ2-1|TRBD2|TRBV6-2/TRBV6-3|NA
TGTGCCAGCAGTTTTCTAGCGGGAGGACACAATGAGCAGTTCTTC
CASSFLAGGHNEQFF
>TRBJ2-2|NA|TRBV5-1|NA
TGCGCCAGCAGCTTGAATCCGACTAGTACCGGGGAGCTGTTTTTT
CASSLNPTSTGELFF
>TRBJ1-1|NA|TRBV18|once
TGTGCCAGCTCACCGGGCGGGTGGGAAGCTTTCTTT
CASSPGGWEAFF
>TRBJ2-1|NA|TRBV6-5|NA
TGTGCCAGTTTGTTTGGGGGCCCCTTCAATGAGCAGTTCTTC
CASLFGGPFNEQFF
>TRBJ2-5|TRBD2|TRBV7-7|NA
TGTGCCAGCAGCCCATTGACTAGCGGGGGCCCAGAGACCCAGTACTTC
CASSPLTSGGPETQYF
>TRBJ2-7|NA|TRBV4-2|many
TGTGCCAGCAGCCAAGATAGGGGGAACGAGCAGTACTTC
CASSQDRGNEQYF
>TRBJ2-3|NA|TRBV7-2|NA
TGTGCCAGCAGCTTCGCTGCTGCGGAAACTACGCAGTATTTT
CASSFAAAETTQYF
>TRBJ2-3|TRBD1|TRBV7-6|many
TGTGCCAGCAGCTCCGGACAGGGTATAACAGATACGCAGTATTTT
CASSSGQGITDTQYF
>TRBJ2-5|TRBD2|TRBV19|NA
TGTGCCAGTAGTATAGATTCCAGCGGGAGTGAGACCCAGTACTTC
CASSIDSSGSETQYF
>TRBJ2-5|NA|TRBV5-5|NA
TGTGCCAGCAGCTTGGTGGGCAGCTCACAAGAGACCCAGTACTTC
CASSLVGSSQETQYF